The text below deals with one T cell receptor (beta chain). This entry comes from a study of T cell responses to AZD1222 COVID-19 vaccine. Libraries were prepared by immunoSEQ multiplex PCR; TCRdb keeps only in-frame clonotypes and omits some of them. Of some 130,000 clones in the sample, about 82% are singletons; the top ten hold 7.9%. CDR3 size: 16 residues. V gave up 3 bases and J gave up 4 bases, with 18 bases separating them. CDR1 MNHNS and CDR2 SASEGT come from the germline V gene. The chain couples TRBV6-1 to TRBJ1-1; D is perhaps TRBD1 (5 bases). The origin of this receptor is an adult who received the MenACWY meningococcal vaccine as a control. The specimen comprised peripheral blood, sampled 28 days after the second dose of the MenACWY control vaccine. CDR3 DNA sequence: TGTGCCAGCAGTGATTTTGAGGGACGCCGGACCACTGAAGCTTTCTTT. Translating it yields CASSDFEGRRTTEAFF.